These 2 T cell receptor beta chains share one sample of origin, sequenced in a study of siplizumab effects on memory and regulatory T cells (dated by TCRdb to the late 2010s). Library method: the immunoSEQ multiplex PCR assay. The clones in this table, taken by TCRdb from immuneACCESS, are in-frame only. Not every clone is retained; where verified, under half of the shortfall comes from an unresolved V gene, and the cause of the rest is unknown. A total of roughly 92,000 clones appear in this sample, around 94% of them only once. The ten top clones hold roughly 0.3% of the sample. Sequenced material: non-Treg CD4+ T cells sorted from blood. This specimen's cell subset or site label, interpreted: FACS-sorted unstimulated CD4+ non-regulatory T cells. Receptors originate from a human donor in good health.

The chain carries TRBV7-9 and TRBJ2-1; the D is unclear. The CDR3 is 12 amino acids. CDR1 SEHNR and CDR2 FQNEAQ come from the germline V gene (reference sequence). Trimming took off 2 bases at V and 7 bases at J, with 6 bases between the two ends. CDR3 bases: TGTGCCAGCAGCTTAAAGGGAAATGAGCAGTTCTTC. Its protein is CASSLKGNEQFF. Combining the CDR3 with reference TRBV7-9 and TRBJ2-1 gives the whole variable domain DTGVSQNPRHKITKRGQNVTFRCDPISEHNRLYWYRQTLGQGPEFLTYFQNEAQLEKSRLLSDRFSAERPKGSFSTLEIQRTEQGDSAMYLCASSLKGNEQFFGPGTRLTVL.

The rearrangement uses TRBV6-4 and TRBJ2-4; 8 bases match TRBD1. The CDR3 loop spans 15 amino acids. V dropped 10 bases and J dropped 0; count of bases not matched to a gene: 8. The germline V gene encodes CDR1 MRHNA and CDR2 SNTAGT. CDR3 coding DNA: TGTGCCATTTCGACAGGGGCTCTAGCCAAAAACATTCAGTACTTC. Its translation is CAISTGALAKNIQYF.